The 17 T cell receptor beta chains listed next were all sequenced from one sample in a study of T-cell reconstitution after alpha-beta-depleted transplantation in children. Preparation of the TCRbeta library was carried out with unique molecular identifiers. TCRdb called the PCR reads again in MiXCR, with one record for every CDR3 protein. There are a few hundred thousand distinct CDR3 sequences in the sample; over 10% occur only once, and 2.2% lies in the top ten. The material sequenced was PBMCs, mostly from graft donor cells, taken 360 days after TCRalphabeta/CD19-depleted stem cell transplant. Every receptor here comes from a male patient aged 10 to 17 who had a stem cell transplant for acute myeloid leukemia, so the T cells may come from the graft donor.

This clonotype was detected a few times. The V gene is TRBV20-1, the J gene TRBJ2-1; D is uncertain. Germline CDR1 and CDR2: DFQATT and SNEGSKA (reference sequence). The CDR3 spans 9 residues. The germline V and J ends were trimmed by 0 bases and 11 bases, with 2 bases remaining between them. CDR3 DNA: TGCAGTGCTAGAGATCAGCAGTTCTTC. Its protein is CSARDQQFF.

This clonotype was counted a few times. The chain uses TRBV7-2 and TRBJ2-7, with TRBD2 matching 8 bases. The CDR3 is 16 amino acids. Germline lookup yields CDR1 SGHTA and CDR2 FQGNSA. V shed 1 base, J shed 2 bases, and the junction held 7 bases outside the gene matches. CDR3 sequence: CASSLDGSGTPYEQYF. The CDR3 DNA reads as TGTGCCAGCAGCTTAGACGGTAGCGGGACCCCCTACGAGCAGTACTTC.

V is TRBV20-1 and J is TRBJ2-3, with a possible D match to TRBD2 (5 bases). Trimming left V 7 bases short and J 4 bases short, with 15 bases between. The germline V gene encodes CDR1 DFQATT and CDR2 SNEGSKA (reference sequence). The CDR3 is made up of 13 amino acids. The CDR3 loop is CSVSYPGSDTQYF. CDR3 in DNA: TGCAGTGTAAGTTATCCGGGGTCAGATACGCAGTATTTT.

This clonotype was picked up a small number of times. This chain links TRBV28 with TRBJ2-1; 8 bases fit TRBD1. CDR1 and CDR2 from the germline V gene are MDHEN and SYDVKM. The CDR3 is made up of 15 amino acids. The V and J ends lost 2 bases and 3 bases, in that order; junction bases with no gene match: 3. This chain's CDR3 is CASSLTGTGYNEQFF. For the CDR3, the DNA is TGTGCCAGCAGTTTAACGGGGACAGGCTACAATGAGCAGTTCTTC.

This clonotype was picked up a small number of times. CDR3 nucleotide sequence: TGCGCCAGCAGCTTGGGGGACAGGGCGCGAGAGCAGTACTTC. Encoded protein: CASSLGDRAREQYF. This chain uses TRBV5-1 with TRBJ2-7; 9 bases are a match to TRBD1. Germline-derived CDR1 and CDR2 are SGHRS and YFSETQ. The CDR3 runs 14 residues. V shed 0 bases, J shed 7 bases, and the junction held 5 bases outside the gene matches.

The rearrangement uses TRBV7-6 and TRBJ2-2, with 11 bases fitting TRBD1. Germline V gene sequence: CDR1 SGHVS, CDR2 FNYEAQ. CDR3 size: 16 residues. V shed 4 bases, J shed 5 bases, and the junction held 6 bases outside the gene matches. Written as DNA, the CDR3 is TGTGCCAGCAGCTCACCGGGACAGGGGGAAACCGGGGAGCTGTTTTTT. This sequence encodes CASSSPGQGETGELFF.

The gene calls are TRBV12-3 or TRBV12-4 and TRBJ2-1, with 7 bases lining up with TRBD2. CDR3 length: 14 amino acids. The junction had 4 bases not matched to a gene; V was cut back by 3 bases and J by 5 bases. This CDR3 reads CASSLWEGDNEQFF. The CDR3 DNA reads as TGTGCCAGCAGTTTGTGGGAGGGAGACAATGAGCAGTTCTTC.

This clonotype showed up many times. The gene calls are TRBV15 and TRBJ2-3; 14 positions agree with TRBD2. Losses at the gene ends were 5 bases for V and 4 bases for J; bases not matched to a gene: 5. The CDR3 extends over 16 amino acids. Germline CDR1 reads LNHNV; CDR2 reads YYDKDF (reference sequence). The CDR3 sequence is CATSVGTSGRSDTQYF. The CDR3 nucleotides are TGTGCCACCAGCGTTGGGACTAGCGGGAGATCAGATACGCAGTATTTT.

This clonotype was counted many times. The CDR3: CASRLTSGASTDTQYF. CDR3 coding DNA: TGTGCCAGCCGGCTGACTAGCGGGGCCAGCACAGATACGCAGTATTTT. The V gene is TRBV28, the J gene TRBJ2-3; TRBD2 agrees at 11 bases. Germline CDR1 is MDHEN and CDR2 is SYDVKM. J lost 0 bases, V lost 8 bases, and 7 bases had no gene match. The CDR3 extends over 16 amino acids.

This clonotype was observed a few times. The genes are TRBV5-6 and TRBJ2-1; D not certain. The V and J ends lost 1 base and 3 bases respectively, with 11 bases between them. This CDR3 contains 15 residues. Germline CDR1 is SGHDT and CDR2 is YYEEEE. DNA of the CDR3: TGTGCCAGCAGCTTGCGACCCATACTCTACAATGAGCAGTTCTTC. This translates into CASSLRPILYNEQFF.

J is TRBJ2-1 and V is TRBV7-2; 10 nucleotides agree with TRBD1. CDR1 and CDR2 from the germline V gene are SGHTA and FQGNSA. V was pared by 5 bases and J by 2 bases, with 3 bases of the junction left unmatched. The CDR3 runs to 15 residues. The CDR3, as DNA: TGTGCCAGCAGCCGAGGGACAGGGGCCTACAATGAGCAGTTCTTC. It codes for CASSRGTGAYNEQFF.

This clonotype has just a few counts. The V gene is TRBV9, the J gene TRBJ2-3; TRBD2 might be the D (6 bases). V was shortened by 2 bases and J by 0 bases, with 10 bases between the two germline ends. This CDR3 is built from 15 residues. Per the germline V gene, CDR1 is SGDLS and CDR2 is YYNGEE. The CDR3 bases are TGTGCCAGCAGCGTCAGCGGGTGGAGCACAGATACGCAGTATTTT. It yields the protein CASSVSGWSTDTQYF.

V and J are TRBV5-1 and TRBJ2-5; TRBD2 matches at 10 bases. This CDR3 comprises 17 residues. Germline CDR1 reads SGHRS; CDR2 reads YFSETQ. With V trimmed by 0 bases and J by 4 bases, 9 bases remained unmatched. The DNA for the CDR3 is TGCGCCAGCAGCTTGGCCTCAGCGGGGGGGCCCAGAGAGACCCAGTACTTC. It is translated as CASSLASAGGPRETQYF.

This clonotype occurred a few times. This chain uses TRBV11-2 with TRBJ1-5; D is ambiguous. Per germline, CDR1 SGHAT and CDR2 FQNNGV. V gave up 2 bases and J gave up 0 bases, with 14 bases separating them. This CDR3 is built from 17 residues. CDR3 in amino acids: CASSLSYQWDSNQPQHF. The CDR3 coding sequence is TGTGCCAGCAGCTTAAGTTATCAGTGGGATAGCAATCAGCCCCAGCATTTT.

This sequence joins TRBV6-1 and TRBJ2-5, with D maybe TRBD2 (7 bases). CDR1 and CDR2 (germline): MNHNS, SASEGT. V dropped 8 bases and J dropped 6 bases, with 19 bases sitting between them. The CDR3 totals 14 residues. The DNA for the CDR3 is TGTGCCAGCCTACAGGGAGGGGTTGGACAGACCCAGTACTTC. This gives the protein CASLQGGVGQTQYF.

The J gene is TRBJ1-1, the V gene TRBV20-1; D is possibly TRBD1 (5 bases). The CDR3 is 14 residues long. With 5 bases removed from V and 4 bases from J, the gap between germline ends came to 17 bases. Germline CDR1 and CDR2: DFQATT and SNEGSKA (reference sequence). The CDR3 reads CSAPRTSTGTEAFF. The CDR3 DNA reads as TGCAGTGCTCCCCGGACATCTACGGGCACTGAAGCTTTCTTT.

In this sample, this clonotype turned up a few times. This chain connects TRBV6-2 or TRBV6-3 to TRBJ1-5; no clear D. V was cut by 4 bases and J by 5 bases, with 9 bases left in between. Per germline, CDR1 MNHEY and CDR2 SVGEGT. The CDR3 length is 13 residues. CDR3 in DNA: TGTGCCAGCAGTTGGGGAAGGGATCAGCCCCAGCATTTT. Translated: CASSWGRDQPQHF.